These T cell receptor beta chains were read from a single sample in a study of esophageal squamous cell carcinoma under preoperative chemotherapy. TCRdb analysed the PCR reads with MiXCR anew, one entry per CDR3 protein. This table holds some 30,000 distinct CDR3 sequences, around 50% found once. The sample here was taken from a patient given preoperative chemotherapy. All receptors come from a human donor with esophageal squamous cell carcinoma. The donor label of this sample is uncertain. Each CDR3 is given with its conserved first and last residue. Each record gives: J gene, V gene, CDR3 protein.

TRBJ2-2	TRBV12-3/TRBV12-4	CARSLEAVNTEELYF
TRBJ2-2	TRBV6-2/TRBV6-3	CASSYWAGGDTGELFF
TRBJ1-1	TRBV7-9	CASSRAGMNTEAFF
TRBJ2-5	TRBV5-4	CASRLGWGETQYF
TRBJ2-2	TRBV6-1	CASRSRPNTGELFF
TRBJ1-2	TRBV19	CASSRTGGYGYTF
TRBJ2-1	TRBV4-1	CASSQAGTDMFLIYNEQFF
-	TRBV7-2	CASSSWAGVQETQYF
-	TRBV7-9	CASSFLSDWAKNMQYF
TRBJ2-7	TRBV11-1	CASSPRLFYEQYF
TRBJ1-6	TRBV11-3	CASSPTVNNSPLHF
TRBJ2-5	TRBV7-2	CAGSGGFAKDTQYF
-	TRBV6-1	CGSEKGAWATDIQYF
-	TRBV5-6	CASSWDGGVWETQYF
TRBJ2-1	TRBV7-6	CASSLAGGQQFF
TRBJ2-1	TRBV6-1	CASLGAPSYNEQFF